The 11 T cell receptor beta chains listed next were all sequenced from one sample in a study of T cells after yellow fever vaccination. TCRdb recomputed calls from the 5' RACE reads with MiXCR, one row per CDR3 protein. Of hundreds of thousands of distinct CDR3 sequences listed, over 15% are singletons. The sample here was PBMCs, taken before the yellow fever booster vaccination. The receptors were sampled from a man aged 18 to 30 who received the YFV17D yellow fever vaccine.

The gene calls are TRBV7-2 and TRBJ2-2; D gene ambiguous. The germline V and J ends were trimmed by 2 bases and 5 bases, with 9 bases remaining between them. CDR3 size: 14 residues. Per germline, CDR1 SGHTA and CDR2 FQGNSA. The CDR3 loop is CASSLLGSTGELFF. As DNA, the CDR3 is TGTGCCAGCAGCTTACTAGGGTCGACCGGGGAGCTGTTTTTT.

V and J are TRBV7-2 and TRBJ2-5; D is tentatively TRBD1 or TRBD2 (5 bases each). The germline CDR1 and CDR2 sequences are SGHTA and FQGNSA. V was pared by 5 bases and J by 5 bases, with 21 bases between. There are 16 residues in the CDR3. CDR3 in amino acids: CASSPGSWGRMETQYF. CDR3 DNA: TGTGCCAGCAGCCCGGGGAGTTGGGGGAGAATGGAGACCCAGTACTTC.

This clonotype was detected a few times. The chain employs TRBV4-3 and TRBJ2-7; D might be TRBD1 (6 bases). Trimming stripped 0 bases from V and 2 bases from J, with 14 bases between. CDR1 is LGHNA, CDR2 YSLEER, per germline. The CDR3 is 16 amino acids. CDR3 sequence: CASSQDLAGTPYEQYF. The CDR3 nucleotides are TGCGCCAGCAGCCAAGATCTGGCAGGGACACCCTACGAGCAGTACTTC.

This clonotype turned up a few times. This chain links TRBV9 with TRBJ1-1, with D unclear. V lost 4 bases, J lost 4 bases, and 11 bases lay in between. Germline values: CDR1 SGDLS, CDR2 YYNGEE. The CDR3 is made up of 13 amino acids. The CDR3 DNA is TGTGCCAGCAGCTCACACCTGGGCACTGAAGCTTTCTTT. Its translation is CASSSHLGTEAFF.

As concerns this clonotype: The junction differs from germline at one of its ends, possibly a read error. The V and J genes are TRBV3-1 and TRBJ2-7, with 8 bases that match TRBD1. This CDR3 spans 16 amino acids. Germline V gene sequence: CDR1 LGHDT, CDR2 YNNKEL (reference sequence). DNA for the CDR3: TGTGCCAGCAGCCAAGATCATGACAGGGGTTTGGGCGAGCGGTACTTC. Translated: CASSQDHDRGLGERYF.

This clonotype was detected only a few times. Mismatch with germline at one junction end may stem from a read error. The rearrangement joins TRBV7-2 to TRBJ2-5; 11 nucleotides agree with TRBD2. CDR1 SGHTA and CDR2 FQGNSA come from the germline V gene. The CDR3 runs to 16 residues. The CDR3 region has the DNA TGTGCCAGCAGCTCGACTCTAGCGGGGGGCCCCTCCCGGCCGATATTC. It specifies CASSSTLAGGPSRPIF. The variable domain in full, completed from reference TRBV7-2 and TRBJ2-5, reads GAGVSQSPSNKVTEKGKDVELRCDPISGHTALYWYRQSLGQGLEFLIYFQGNSAPDKSGLPSDRFSAERTGGSVSTLTIQRTQQEDSAVYLCASSSTLAGGPSRPIFGPGTRLLVL.

V and J are TRBV5-1 and TRBJ2-3; tentative D call: TRBD1 (5 bases). The CDR3 has 16 residues. The V and J ends lost 0 bases and 3 bases respectively, with 14 bases between them. Germline V gives CDR1 SGHRS, CDR2 YFSETQ. The CDR3 is CASSLATGMRTDTQYF. The CDR3 DNA reads TGCGCCAGCAGCTTGGCCACAGGAATGAGGACAGATACGCAGTATTTT. Variable domain in full (rest from reference TRBV5-1 and TRBJ2-3): KAGVTQTPRYLIKTRGQQVTLSCSPISGHRSVSWYQQTPGQGLQFLFEYFSETQRNKGNFPGRFSGRQFSNSRSEMNVSTLELGDSALYLCASSLATGMRTDTQYFGPGTRLTVL.

Ten or more counts support this clonotype. CDR3 coding DNA: TGTGCCAGCAGCGTGGGGACTAGCGACCAAGAGACCCAGTACTTC. It specifies CASSVGTSDQETQYF. This chain connects TRBV9 to TRBJ2-5, with 10 nucleotides matching TRBD2. The ends lost 2 bases at V and 0 bases at J; junction bases unmatched: 1. This CDR3 spans 15 amino acids. CDR1 is SGDLS and CDR2 is YYNGEE in the germline V gene.

This chain joins TRBV3-1 and TRBJ2-7, with D uncertain. Germline loops: CDR1 LGHDT, CDR2 YNNKEL (reference sequence). The CDR3 has 17 residues. V was shortened by 1 base and J by 2 bases, with 18 bases between the two germline ends. Here the CDR3 reads CASSQAADGRRPYEQYV. For the CDR3, the DNA is TGTGCCAGCAGCCAAGCCGCGGACGGACGCCGTCCCTACGAGCAGTACGTC.

This clonotype showed up just a few times. V and J are TRBV12-3 or TRBV12-4 and TRBJ2-5; D is ambiguous. This CDR3 is 14 amino acids long. Trimming took 3 bases from V and 5 from J, leaving 13 bases between them. The CDR3 spells CASSLVLPYETQYF. The CDR3 DNA reads TGTGCCAGCAGTTTGGTTCTACCTTATGAGACCCAGTACTTC.

This chain uses TRBV14 with TRBJ1-2, with 7 positions matching TRBD1. Germline V gives CDR1 SGHDN, CDR2 FVKESK. The CDR3 spans 16 residues. The junction had 14 bases not matched to a gene; V was cut back by 3 bases and J by 7 bases. The CDR3 spells CASSQGRYGQVLGYTF. As DNA, the CDR3 is TGTGCCAGCAGCCAGGGGCGGTATGGACAGGTCCTTGGCTACACCTTC. The full variable domain, in which reference TRBV14 and TRBJ1-2 provide the parts outside the CDR3, is EAGVTQFPSHSVIEKGQTVTLRCDPISGHDNLYWYRRVMGKEIKFLLHFVKESKQDESGMPNNRFLAERTGGTYSTLKVQPAELEDSGVYFCASSQGRYGQVLGYTFGSGTRLTVV.